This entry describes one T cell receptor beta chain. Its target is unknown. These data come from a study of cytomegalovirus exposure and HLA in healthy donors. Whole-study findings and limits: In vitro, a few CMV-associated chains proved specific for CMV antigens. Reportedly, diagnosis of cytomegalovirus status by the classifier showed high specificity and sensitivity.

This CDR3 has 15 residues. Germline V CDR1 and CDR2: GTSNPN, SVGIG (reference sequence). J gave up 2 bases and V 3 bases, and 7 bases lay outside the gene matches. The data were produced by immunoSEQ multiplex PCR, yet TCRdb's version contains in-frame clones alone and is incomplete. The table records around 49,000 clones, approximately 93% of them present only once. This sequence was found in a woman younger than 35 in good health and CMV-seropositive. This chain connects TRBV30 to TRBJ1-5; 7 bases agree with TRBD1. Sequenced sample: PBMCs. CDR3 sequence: CAWSPRQGRNQPQHF. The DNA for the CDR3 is TGTGCCTGGAGCCCCAGACAGGGCCGCAATCAGCCCCAGCATTTT.